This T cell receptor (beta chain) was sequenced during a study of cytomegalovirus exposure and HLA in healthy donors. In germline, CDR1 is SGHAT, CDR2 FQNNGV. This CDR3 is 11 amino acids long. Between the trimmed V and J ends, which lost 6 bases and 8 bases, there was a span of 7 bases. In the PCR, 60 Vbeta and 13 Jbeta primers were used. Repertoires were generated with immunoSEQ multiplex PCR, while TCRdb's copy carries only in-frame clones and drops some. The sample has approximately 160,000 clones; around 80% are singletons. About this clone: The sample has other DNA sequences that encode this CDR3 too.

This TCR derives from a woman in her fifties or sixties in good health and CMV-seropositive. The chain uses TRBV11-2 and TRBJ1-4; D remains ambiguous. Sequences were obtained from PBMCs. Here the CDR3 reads CASSPGEKLFF. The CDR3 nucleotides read TGTGCCAGCAGTCCCGGGGAAAAACTGTTTTTT.